The clone carrying this T cell receptor (beta chain) occurred many times. Sequencing libraries of naive CD8 cells derived from approximately 22,000 to 940,000 sorted cells with 10%, 30% or 50% RNA. The data are from a study of molecular identifiers for immune sequencing clone quantification. TCRdb passed the PCR reads through MiXCR, listing each CDR3 protein once. The sample includes some 650,000 distinct CDR3 sequences, around 20% seen only once; the top ten take 0.7% to 1%. Germline V gene data show CDR1 as GTSNPN and CDR2 as SVGIG (reference sequence). V lost 2 bases to trimming and J lost 4 bases, with 14 bases between them. The length of the CDR3 is 15 residues.

This chain connects TRBV30 to TRBJ2-2; unclear D gene. The sequencing input was naive CD8+ T cells from blood, with Jurkat cell RNA spiked in. As for subset: FACS-sorted CD8+CD4-CCR7+CD45RA+ naive T cells. This TCR derives from a human donor in good health. Some libraries in this study had Jurkat cell RNA spiked in. Written as DNA, the CDR3 is TGTGCCTGGAGTCTTCGGGCGGTTCGCACCGGGGAGCTGTTTTTT. Translated: CAWSLRAVRTGELFF. Based on the CDR3 plus reference TRBV30 and TRBJ2-2, the full variable domain is SQTIHQWPATLVQPVGSPLSLECTVEGTSNPNLYWYRQAAGRGLQLLFYSVGIGQISSEVPQNLSASRPQDRQFILSSKKLLLSDSGFYLCAWSLRAVRTGELFFGEGSRLTVL.